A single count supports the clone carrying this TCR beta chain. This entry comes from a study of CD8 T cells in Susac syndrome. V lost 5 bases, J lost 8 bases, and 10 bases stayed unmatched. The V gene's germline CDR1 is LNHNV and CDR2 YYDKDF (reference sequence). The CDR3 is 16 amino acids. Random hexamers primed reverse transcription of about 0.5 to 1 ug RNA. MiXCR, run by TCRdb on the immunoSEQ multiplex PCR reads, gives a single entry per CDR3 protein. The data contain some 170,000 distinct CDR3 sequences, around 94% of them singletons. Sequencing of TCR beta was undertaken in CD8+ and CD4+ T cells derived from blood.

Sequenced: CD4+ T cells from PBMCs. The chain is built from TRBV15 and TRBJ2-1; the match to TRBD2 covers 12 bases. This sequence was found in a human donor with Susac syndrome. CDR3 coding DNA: TGTGCCACCAGCCGCAAAAGGACTAGCGGGATCGATGAGCAGTTCTTC. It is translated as CATSRKRTSGIDEQFF. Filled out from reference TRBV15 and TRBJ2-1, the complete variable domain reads DAMVIQNPRYQVTQFGKPVTLSCSQTLNHNVMYWYQQKSSQAPKLLFHYYDKDFNNEADTPDNFQSRRPNTSFCFLDIRSPGLGDTAMYLCATSRKRTSGIDEQFFGPGTRLTVL.